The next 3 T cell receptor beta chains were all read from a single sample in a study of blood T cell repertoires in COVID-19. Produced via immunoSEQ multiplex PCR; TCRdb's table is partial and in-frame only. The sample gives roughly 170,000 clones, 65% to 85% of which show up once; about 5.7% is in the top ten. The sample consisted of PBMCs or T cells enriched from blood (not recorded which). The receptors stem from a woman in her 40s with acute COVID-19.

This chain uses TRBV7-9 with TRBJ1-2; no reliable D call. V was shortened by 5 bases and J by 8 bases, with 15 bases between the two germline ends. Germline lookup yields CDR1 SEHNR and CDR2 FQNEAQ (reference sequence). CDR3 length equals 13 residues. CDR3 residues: CASSHRDKEGYTF. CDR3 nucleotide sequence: TGTGCCAGCAGCCACCGGGATAAAGAGGGCTACACCTTC.

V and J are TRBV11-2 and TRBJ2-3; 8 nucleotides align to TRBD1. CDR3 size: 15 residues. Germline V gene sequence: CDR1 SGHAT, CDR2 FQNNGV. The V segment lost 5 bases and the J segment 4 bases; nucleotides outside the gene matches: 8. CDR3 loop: CASSPDRVGADTQYF. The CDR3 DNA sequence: TGTGCCAGCAGCCCGGACAGGGTGGGAGCAGATACGCAGTATTTT.

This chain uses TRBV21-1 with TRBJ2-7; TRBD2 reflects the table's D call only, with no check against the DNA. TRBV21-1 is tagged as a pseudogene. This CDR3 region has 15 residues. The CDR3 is CASSKDPTSGLLMYV. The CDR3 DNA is TGTGCCAGCAGCAAGGACCCGACTAGCGGCCTTCTGATGTACGTC.